The clone carrying this T cell receptor beta chain was seen a few times. The antigen remains unidentified. The sample carries other DNA sequences with the same CDR3. Execution of the assay was at deep level. In the authors' methods: ImmunoSEQ output lacked quality scores and full-length reads, limiting matched filtering. Sequencing used immunoSEQ multiplex PCR; TCRdb keeps in-frame clones, though not all of them. The V and J calls and clone size come from that table; D and trimming were worked out from the DNA. Among over 850,000 clones, approximately 80% were seen once, and the ten largest hold roughly 0.65%. The ends lost 2 bases at V and 6 bases at J; junction bases unmatched: 4. Germline assignment: CDR1 GTSNPN and CDR2 SVGIG (reference sequence). The CDR3 extends over 13 amino acids. This entry is derived from a study of shared clonotypes between healthy human individuals. The study, taken as a whole, reports: Among a handful of donors, roughly 5% of naive CD4 clonotypes were found in common. Genetic and exposure-history diversity was limited by the small donor number.

The sample taken for sequencing was memory CD4+ T cells from PBMCs. Subset meaning: CD45RA-negative fraction. The J gene is TRBJ1-5, the V gene TRBV30, with 7 positions matching TRBD1. The TCR sequence derives from a young man in good health. Some clones in this sample may be carry-over from other donors' samples. CDR3 sequence: CAWSTGDGQPQHF. The CDR3 DNA reads TGTGCCTGGAGTACAGGGGACGGTCAGCCCCAGCATTTT.